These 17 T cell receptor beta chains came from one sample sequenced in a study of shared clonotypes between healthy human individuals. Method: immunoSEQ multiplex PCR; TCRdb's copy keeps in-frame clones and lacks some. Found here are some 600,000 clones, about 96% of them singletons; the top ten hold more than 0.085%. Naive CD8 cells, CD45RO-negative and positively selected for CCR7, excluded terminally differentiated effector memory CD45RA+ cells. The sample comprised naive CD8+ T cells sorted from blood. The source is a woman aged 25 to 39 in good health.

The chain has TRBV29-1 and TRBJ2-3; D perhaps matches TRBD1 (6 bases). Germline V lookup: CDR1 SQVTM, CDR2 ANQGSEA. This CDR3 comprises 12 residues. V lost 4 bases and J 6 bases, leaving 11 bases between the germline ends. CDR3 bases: TGCAGCGTTGTCCCCAGGGGCGATACGCAGTATTTT. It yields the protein CSVVPRGDTQYF.

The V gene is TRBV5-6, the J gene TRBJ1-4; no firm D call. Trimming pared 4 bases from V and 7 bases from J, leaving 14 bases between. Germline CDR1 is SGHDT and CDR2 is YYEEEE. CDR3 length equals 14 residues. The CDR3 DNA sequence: TGTGCCAGCAGCACCGCGGGAGGTGGTGAAAAACTGTTTTTT. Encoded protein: CASSTAGGGEKLFF.

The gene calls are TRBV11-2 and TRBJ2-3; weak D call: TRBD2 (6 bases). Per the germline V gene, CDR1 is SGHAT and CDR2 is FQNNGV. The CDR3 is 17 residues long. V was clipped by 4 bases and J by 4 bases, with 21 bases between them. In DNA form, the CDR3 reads TGTGCCAGCAGCTCCCCTCTGGGGGGAATTCGCGCAGATACGCAGTATTTT. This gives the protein CASSSPLGGIRADTQYF. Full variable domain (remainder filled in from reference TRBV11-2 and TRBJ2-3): EAGVAQSPRYKIIEKRQSVAFWCNPISGHATLYWYQQILGQGPKLLIQFQNNGVVDDSQLPKDRFSAERLKGVDSTLKIQPAKLEDSAVYLCASSSPLGGIRADTQYFGPGTRLTVL.

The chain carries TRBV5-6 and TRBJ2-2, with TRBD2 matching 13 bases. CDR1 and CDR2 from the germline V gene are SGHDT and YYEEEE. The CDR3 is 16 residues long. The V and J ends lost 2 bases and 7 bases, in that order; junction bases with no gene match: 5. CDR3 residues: CASSFGTSGTVGELFF. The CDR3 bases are TGTGCCAGCAGCTTCGGGACTAGCGGGACGGTCGGGGAGCTGTTTTTT.

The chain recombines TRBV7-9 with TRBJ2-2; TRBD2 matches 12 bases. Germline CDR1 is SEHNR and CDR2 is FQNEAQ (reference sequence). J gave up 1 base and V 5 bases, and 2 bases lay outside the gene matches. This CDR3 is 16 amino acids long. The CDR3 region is CASSPTSGRNTGELFF. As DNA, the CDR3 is TGTGCCAGCAGCCCGACTAGCGGGAGGAACACCGGGGAGCTGTTTTTT. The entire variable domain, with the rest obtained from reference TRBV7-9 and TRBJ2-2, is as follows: DTGVSQNPRHKITKRGQNVTFRCDPISEHNRLYWYRQTLGQGPEFLTYFQNEAQLEKSRLLSDRFSAERPKGSFSTLEIQRTEQGDSAMYLCASSPTSGRNTGELFFGEGSRLTVL.

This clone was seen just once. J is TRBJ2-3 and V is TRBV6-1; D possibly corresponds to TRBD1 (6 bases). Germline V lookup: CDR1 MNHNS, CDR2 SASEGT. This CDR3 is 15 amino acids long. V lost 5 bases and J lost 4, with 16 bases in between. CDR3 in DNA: TGTGCCAGCAGTCCTCTGACAGGCCTGGCAGATACGCAGTATTTT. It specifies CASSPLTGLADTQYF.

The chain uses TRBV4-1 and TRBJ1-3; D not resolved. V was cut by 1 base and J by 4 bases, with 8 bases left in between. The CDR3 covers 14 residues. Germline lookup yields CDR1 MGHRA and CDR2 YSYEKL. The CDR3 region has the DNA TGCGCCAGCAGCCAAGGGCCTGAAGGAAACACCATATATTTT. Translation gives CASSQGPEGNTIYF.

The CDR3 nucleotides are TGTGCCACCAGCATAGGGAGCGATTCCTACGAGCAGTACTTC. This codes for CATSIGSDSYEQYF. V gene TRBV15 combines with J gene TRBJ2-7, with a weak D call TRBD2 (5 bases). V was cut by 4 bases and J by 1 base, with 11 bases left in between. The CDR3 is 14 amino acids. Germline V gene lookup returns CDR1 LNHNV and CDR2 YYDKDF (reference sequence).

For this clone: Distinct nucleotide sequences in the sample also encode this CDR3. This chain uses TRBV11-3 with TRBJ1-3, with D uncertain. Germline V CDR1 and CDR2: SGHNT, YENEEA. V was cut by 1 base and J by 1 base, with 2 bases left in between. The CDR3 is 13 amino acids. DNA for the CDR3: TGTGCCAGCAGCTTAGGTTCTGGAAACACCATATATTTT. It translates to CASSLGSGNTIYF.

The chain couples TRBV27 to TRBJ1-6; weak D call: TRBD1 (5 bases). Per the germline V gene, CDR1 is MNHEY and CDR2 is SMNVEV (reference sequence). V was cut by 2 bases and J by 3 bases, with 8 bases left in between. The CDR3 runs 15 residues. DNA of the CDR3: TGTGCCAGCAGTTTAACGGGGCTCTATAATTCACCCCTCCACTTT. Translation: CASSLTGLYNSPLHF.

CDR3 sequence (DNA): TGTGCCAGCAGTCCCTACACAGGGAAACAGCCCCAGCATTTT. It specifies CASSPYTGKQPQHF. This rearrangement joins TRBV27 to TRBJ1-5; TRBD1 might be the D (6 bases). Germline V CDR1 and CDR2: MNHEY, SMNVEV (reference sequence). Trimming pared 5 bases from V and 7 bases from J, leaving 15 bases between. The CDR3 has 14 amino acids.

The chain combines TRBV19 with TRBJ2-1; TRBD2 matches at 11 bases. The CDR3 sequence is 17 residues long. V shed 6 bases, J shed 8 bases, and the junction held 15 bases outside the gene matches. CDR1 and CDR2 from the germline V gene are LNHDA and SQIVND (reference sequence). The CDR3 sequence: CASSLTSTSGAVDEQFF. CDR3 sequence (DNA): TGTGCCAGTAGCCTTACCTCGACTAGCGGGGCCGTCGATGAGCAGTTCTTC.

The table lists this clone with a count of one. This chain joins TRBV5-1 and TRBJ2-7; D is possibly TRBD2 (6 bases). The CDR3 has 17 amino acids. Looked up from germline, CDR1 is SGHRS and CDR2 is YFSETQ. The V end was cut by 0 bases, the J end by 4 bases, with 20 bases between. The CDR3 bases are TGCGCCAGCAGCTTGGACCTTGAGGGAGGTATGGTTTACGAGCAGTACTTC. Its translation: CASSLDLEGGMVYEQYF.

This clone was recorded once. The chain's CDR3 is CASSPQDAGTGLFF. The CDR3 DNA sequence: TGTGCCAGCAGCCCCCAGGATGCCGGGACAGGTTTGTTCTTC. J is TRBJ2-1 and V is TRBV7-7, with 8 bases aligning to TRBD1. The CDR3 has 14 residues. J gave up 15 bases and V 5 bases, and 15 bases lay outside the gene matches. Germline assignment: CDR1 SSHAT and CDR2 FNYEAQ (reference sequence).

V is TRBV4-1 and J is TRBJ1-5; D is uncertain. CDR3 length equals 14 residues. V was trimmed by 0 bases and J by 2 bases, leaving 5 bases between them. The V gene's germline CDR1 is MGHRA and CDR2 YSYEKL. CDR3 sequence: CASSQERGNQPQHF. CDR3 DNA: TGCGCCAGCAGCCAAGAACGGGGCAATCAGCCCCAGCATTTT.

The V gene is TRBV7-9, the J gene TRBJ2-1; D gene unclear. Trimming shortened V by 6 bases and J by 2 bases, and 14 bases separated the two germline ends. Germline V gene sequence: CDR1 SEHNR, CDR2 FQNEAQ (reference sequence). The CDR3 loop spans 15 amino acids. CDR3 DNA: TGTGCCAGCAGTCCTAGTCCGCTCCCCTACAATGAGCAGTTCTTC. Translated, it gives CASSPSPLPYNEQFF.

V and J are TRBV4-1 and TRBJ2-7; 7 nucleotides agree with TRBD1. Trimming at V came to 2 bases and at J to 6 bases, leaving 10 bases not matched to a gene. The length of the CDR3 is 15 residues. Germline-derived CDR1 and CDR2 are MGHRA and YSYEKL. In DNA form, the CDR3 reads TGCGCCAGCAGCCAAAGCGGAACAGGGGCCGGCGAGCAGTACTTC. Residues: CASSQSGTGAGEQYF.